The present T cell receptor (beta chain) was sequenced within a study of shared clonotypes between healthy human individuals. The protocol was immunoSEQ multiplex PCR, while the TCRdb copy is restricted to in-frame clones and leaves out a portion. Among about 2.4 million clones, 93% were seen once, and the ten largest hold approximately 0.36%. With 4 bases removed from V and 8 bases from J, the gap between germline ends came to 10 bases. The CDR3 length is 12 residues. CDR1 and CDR2 from the germline V gene are WNHNN and SYGVQD (reference sequence). This sequence originates from a man aged 18-30 years in good health. Some clones in this sample may be carry-over from other donors' samples. The rearrangement links TRBV10-1 to TRBJ2-3; a weak D match, TRBD1 (6 bases). The sample was naive CD4+ T cells from PBMCs. Subset defined: CD45RA+ positively selected. The CDR3 loop is CASSGVGGTQYF. The DNA of the CDR3 is TGCGCCAGCAGTGGTGTAGGGGGTACGCAGTATTTT.